These 12 T cell receptor beta chains were sequenced from one sample in a study of T cells in Graves' hyperthyroidism and ophthalmopathy. Amplified TCR beta CDR3 regions derived from RNA transcripts. First-round RT-PCR targeting the TCR CDR3 was performed with the HTBI primer set. One entry per CDR3 protein, called by TCRdb with MiXCR from the multiplex PCR reads. The data show 250,000 or so distinct CDR3 sequences, with around 15% seen just once and 30% to 35% held by the top ten. Material: blood. All receptors derive from a woman aged 45-59 years with Graves' hyperthyroidism that later progressed to Graves' ophthalmopathy.

This clonotype was observed at least ten times. The rearrangement joins TRBV7-2 to TRBJ2-1; D is ambiguous. Trimming left V 5 bases short and J 5 bases short, with 10 bases between. The CDR3 runs 13 residues. Germline lookup yields CDR1 SGHTA and CDR2 FQGNSA. The CDR3 sequence is CASSLLGNNEQFF. CDR3 in DNA: TGTGCCAGCAGCCTGCTAGGGAACAATGAGCAGTTCTTC.

This clonotype was detected ten times or more. The J gene is TRBJ2-7, the V gene TRBV4-2; D is unresolved. Trimming cost V 0 bases and J 3 bases, with 12 bases left between them. The germline V gene has CDR1 LGHNA and CDR2 YNFKEQ. This CDR3 comprises 15 residues. As DNA, the CDR3 is TGTGCCAGCAGCCAAGATCGGGCTAGAGACTACGAGCAGTACTTC. Residues: CASSQDRARDYEQYF.

This clonotype was recorded many times. The chain couples TRBV3-1 to TRBJ2-7; D not resolved. This CDR3 is built from 15 residues. Germline V gene data show CDR1 as LGHDT and CDR2 as YNNKEL (reference sequence). V lost 0 bases to trimming and J lost 1 base, with 10 bases between them. DNA for the CDR3: TGTGCCAGCAGCCAAGATCGGGCCCGATCCTACGAGCAGTACTTC. The encoded protein is CASSQDRARSYEQYF.

This clonotype was observed many times. The chain is built from TRBV10-3 and TRBJ2-3; 11 nucleotides line up with TRBD2. Germline V gene lookup returns CDR1 ENHRY and CDR2 SYGVKD. V lost 7 bases, J lost 4 bases, and 13 bases stayed unmatched. The CDR3 covers 17 residues. CDR3 region: CAIKGGSGREGADTQYF. The CDR3 nucleotides read TGTGCCATCAAGGGTGGTAGCGGGAGGGAGGGCGCAGATACGCAGTATTTT.

The gene calls are TRBV5-8 and TRBJ2-1; 8 nucleotides agree with TRBD2. After removal of 2 bases from V and 6 bases from J, the junction contained 7 bases not matched to a gene. The V gene's germline CDR1 is SGHTS and CDR2 YDEGEE. The CDR3 runs 15 residues. The CDR3 here is CASSFGSGTSNEQFF. DNA for the CDR3: TGTGCCAGCAGCTTTGGTAGCGGGACTTCCAATGAGCAGTTCTTC.

CDR3 nucleotide sequence: TGTGCCAGCAGTGGGGACAGGGACAATCAGCCCCAGCATTTT. It encodes CASSGDRDNQPQHF. The chain carries TRBV6-1 and TRBJ1-5; TRBD1 matches 9 bases. Germline loops: CDR1 MNHNS, CDR2 SASEGT. This CDR3 contains 14 residues. V lost 4 bases and J lost 3; bases outside the gene matches: 1.

In its sample, this clonotype was seen many times. This chain uses TRBV5-1 with TRBJ2-2; possibly TRBD1 for D (5 bases). V lost 0 bases to trimming and J lost 0 bases, with 9 bases between them. The CDR3 extends over 16 amino acids. Per germline, CDR1 SGHRS and CDR2 YFSETQ. CDR3 DNA sequence: TGCGCCAGCAGCTTGGGGTCAGGGACGAACACCGGGGAGCTGTTTTTT. It codes for CASSLGSGTNTGELFF. Supplemented by reference TRBV5-1 and TRBJ2-2, the full variable domain reads KAGVTQTPRYLIKTRGQQVTLSCSPISGHRSVSWYQQTPGQGLQFLFEYFSETQRNKGNFPGRFSGRQFSNSRSEMNVSTLELGDSALYLCASSLGSGTNTGELFFGEGSRLTVL.

Many counts were recorded for this clonotype. The chain carries TRBV28 and TRBJ2-7; 10 nucleotides agree with TRBD1. This CDR3 comprises 15 residues. The germline V gene has CDR1 MDHEN and CDR2 SYDVKM. Trimming took 5 bases from V and 0 from J; bases not matched to a gene: 4. CDR3 bases: TGTGCCAGCAGTCCCCGGGACAGGGGCTCCTACGAGCAGTACTTC. This codes for CASSPRDRGSYEQYF.

This clonotype was seen a few times. This rearrangement joins TRBV29-1 to TRBJ2-5; D ambiguous. The CDR3 sequence is 13 residues long. CDR1 is SQVTM, CDR2 ANQGSEA, per germline. V gave up 6 bases and J gave up 1 base, with 12 bases separating them. The CDR3: CSVDLKFQETQYF. CDR3 coding DNA: TGCAGCGTCGATTTAAAATTCCAAGAGACCCAGTACTTC.

This clonotype was recorded at least ten times. The chain has TRBV10-1 and TRBJ2-2, with 7 bases fitting TRBD1. Germline CDR1 and CDR2: WNHNN and SYGVQD (reference sequence). After removal of 7 bases from V and 1 base from J, the junction contained 3 bases not matched to a gene. The length of the CDR3 is 14 residues. This CDR3 is CASNRGLNTGELFF. In nucleotides, the CDR3 is TGCGCCAGCAACAGGGGCTTGAACACCGGGGAGCTGTTTTTT.

In its sample, this clonotype was seen many times. V usage is TRBV12-3 or TRBV12-4 and J usage is TRBJ1-5; no firm D call. The CDR3 has 12 amino acids. Trimming shortened V by 6 bases and J by 7 bases, and 10 bases separated the two germline ends. The DNA of the CDR3 is TGTGCCAGCAGGACCTCGGGGCAGCCCCAGCATTTT. It is translated as CASRTSGQPQHF.

This clonotype appeared many times. This chain joins TRBV28 and TRBJ1-2, with 11 bases matching TRBD1. Trimming removed 2 bases from V and 3 bases from J; junction bases left unmatched: 8. Germline CDR1 and CDR2: MDHEN and SYDVKM. The CDR3 has 17 residues. CDR3 sequence: CASSLRTGGDGDYGYTF. DNA for the CDR3: TGTGCCAGCAGTTTAAGGACAGGGGGCGATGGAGACTATGGCTACACCTTC.